The present T cell receptor beta chain was sequenced within a study of a mutant IDH1 vaccine in newly diagnosed glioma. Comments on this clone: What it binds is unknown.

Time point specified: week 11, during vaccination. Vaccinated patients received 300 ug of mutant IDH1 20-mer peptide per dose, with topical imiquimod. Trimming removed 0 bases from V and 0 bases from J; junction bases left unmatched: 2. Germline values: CDR1 LGHNA, CDR2 YNFKEQ. The CDR3 spans 16 residues. Profiling relied on immunoSEQ multiplex PCR, and the TCRdb table lists in-frame clones only, not all of them. The table lists around 30,000 clones, 90% of them singletons. Material: PBMCs, obtained from a glioma patient whose treatment included an IDH1 peptide vaccine. V usage is TRBV4-2 and J usage is TRBJ2-1; 7 positions agree with TRBD2. The TCR was taken from a man aged 18 to 35 with glioma. The CDR3 coding sequence is TGTGCCAGCAGCCAAGAGACTAGCAACTCCTACAATGAGCAGTTCTTC. Translation gives CASSQETSNSYNEQFF.